Sequencing of this T cell receptor (beta chain) was carried out in a study of blood T cell repertoires in COVID-19. Assay used: immunoSEQ multiplex PCR; TCRdb lists only in-frame clones, some missing. Of around 150,000 clones detected, almost 85% appear once; the ten largest clones hold 3% to 4%. With 4 bases removed from V and 6 bases from J, the gap between germline ends came to 12 bases. This CDR3 has 14 amino acids. Germline CDR1 is KGHDR and CDR2 is SFDVKD. The receptor's source is a woman between 50 and 59 years old with acute COVID-19. The rearrangement links TRBV24-1 to TRBJ2-1; D not resolved. The sample comprised PBMCs or T cells enriched from blood (not recorded which). CDR3 nucleotide sequence: TGTGCCACCAGTGACCCTCCCCCGGGCAATGAGCAGTTCTTC. This encodes CATSDPPPGNEQFF.